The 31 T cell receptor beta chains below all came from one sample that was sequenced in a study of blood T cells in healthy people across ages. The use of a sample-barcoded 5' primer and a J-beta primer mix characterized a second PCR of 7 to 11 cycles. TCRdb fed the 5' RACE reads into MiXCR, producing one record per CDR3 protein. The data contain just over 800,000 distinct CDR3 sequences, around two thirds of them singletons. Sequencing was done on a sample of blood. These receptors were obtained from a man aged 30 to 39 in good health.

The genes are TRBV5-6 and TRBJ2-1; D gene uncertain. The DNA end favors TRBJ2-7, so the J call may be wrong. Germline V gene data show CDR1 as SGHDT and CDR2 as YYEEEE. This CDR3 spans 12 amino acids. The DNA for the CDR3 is TGTGCCAGCAGCAAGGTGGCCTACGAGCAGTACTTC. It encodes CASSKVAYEQYF.

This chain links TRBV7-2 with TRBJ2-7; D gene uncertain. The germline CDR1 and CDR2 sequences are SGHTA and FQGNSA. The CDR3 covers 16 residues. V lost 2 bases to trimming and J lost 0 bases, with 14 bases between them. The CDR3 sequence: CASSLFASPSSYEQYF. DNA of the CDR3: TGTGCCAGCAGCTTATTTGCGTCACCTAGCTCCTACGAGCAGTACTTC.

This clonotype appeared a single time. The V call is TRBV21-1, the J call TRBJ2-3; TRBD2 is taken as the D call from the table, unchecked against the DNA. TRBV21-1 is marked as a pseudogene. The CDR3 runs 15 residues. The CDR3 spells CASRSSSGGTDTQYF. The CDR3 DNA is TGTGCCAGCAGGTCTTCTAGTGGGGGAACAGATACGCAGTATTTT.

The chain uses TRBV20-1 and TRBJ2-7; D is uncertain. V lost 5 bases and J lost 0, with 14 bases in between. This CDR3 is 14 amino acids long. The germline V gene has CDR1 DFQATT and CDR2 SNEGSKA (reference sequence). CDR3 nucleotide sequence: TGCAGTGCTCACGGGCAGGAACTCTCCTACGAGCAGTACTTC. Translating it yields CSAHGQELSYEQYF.

CDR3 loop: CASSFDSNTEAFF. The CDR3 DNA sequence: TGCGCCAGCAGCTTCGACAGTAACACTGAAGCTTTCTTT. V gene TRBV5-1 combines with J gene TRBJ1-1; TRBD1 might be the D (5 bases). Germline V gene sequence: CDR1 SGHRS, CDR2 YFSETQ. The germline V and J ends were trimmed by 2 bases and 2 bases, with 7 bases remaining between them. CDR3 length: 13 residues.

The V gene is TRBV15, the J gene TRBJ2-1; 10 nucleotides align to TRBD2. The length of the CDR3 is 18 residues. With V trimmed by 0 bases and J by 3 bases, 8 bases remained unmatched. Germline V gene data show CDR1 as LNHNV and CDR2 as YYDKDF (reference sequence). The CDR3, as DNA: TGTGCCACCAGCAGAGATTCCCCTAGCGGGGGCGTCTACAATGAGCAGTTCTTC. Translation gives CATSRDSPSGGVYNEQFF.

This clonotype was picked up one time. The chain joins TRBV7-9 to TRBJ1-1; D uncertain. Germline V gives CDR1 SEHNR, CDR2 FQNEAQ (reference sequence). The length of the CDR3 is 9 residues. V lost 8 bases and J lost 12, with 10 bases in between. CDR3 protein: CASGGNPFF. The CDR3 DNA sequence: TGTGCCAGCGGAGGGAACCCTTTCTTT.

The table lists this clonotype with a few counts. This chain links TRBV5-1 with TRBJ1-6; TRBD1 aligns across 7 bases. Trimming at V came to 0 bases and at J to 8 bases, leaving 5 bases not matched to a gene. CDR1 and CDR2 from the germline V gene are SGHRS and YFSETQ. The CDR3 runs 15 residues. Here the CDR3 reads CASSLAGTEDSPLHF. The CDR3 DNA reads TGCGCCAGCAGCTTGGCGGGGACAGAAGATTCACCCCTCCACTTT.

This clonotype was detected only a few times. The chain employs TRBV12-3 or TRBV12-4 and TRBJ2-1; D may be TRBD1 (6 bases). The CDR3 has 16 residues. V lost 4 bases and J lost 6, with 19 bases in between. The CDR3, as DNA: TGTGCCAGCAGTTGGGGACAAGCTTTCCTCCTCAATGAGCAGTTCTTC. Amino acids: CASSWGQAFLLNEQFF.

Here the CDR3 DNA reads TGTGCCAGCAGCCTAACCGGGGGGACTAGGGATCAGCCCCAGCATTTT. Translation gives CASSLTGGTRDQPQHF. The gene calls are TRBV3-1 and TRBJ1-5; a possible D gene is TRBD1 (5 bases). Trimming pared 4 bases from V and 5 bases from J, leaving 18 bases between. In germline, CDR1 is LGHDT, CDR2 YNNKEL (reference sequence). This CDR3 is 16 amino acids long.

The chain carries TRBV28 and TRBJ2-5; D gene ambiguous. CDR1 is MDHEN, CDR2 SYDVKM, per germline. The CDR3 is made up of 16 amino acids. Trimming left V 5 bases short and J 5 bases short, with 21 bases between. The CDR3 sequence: CASSTLSDSFGETQYF. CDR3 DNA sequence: TGTGCCAGCAGTACCCTATCAGACTCCTTTGGGGAGACCCAGTACTTC.

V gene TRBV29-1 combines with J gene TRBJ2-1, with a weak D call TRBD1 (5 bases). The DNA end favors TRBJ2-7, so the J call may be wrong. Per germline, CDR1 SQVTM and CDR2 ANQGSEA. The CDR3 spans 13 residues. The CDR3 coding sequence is TGCAGCGGGAAAAAGACAGTTACCTACGAGCAGTACTTC. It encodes CSGKKTVTYEQYF.

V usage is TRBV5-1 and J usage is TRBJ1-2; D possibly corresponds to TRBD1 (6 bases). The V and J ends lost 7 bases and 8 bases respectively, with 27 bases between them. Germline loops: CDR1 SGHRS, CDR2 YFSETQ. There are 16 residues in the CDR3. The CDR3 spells CASAEGDIQRTGGYTF. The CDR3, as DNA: TGCGCCAGCGCCGAGGGGGACATCCAAAGGACTGGGGGCTACACCTTC.

The CDR3 loop is CASSRHQLGTDTQYF. The CDR3 DNA sequence: TGTGCCAGCAGCCGCCATCAGCTAGGCACAGATACGCAGTATTTT. The chain couples TRBV6-2 or TRBV6-3 to TRBJ2-3; D gene uncertain. CDR3 size: 15 residues. Trimming pared 6 bases from V and 1 base from J, leaving 14 bases between. The germline V gene has CDR1 MNHEY and CDR2 SVGEGT.

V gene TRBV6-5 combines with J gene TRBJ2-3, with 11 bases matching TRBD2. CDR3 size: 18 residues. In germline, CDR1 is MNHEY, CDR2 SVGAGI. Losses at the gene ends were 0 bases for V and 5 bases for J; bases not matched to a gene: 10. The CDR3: CASSYSISSGGAVDTQYF. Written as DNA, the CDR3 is TGTGCCAGCAGTTACTCGATCAGTAGCGGGGGGGCTGTAGATACGCAGTATTTT.

CDR3 nucleotides: TGTGCCATCAGTGTGGCTAGCGGGGGGAACATTCAGTACTTC. Its translation: CAISVASGGNIQYF. V usage is TRBV10-3 and J usage is TRBJ2-4; 11 bases line up with TRBD2. The CDR3 is made up of 14 amino acids. Looked up from germline, CDR1 is ENHRY and CDR2 is SYGVKD. Trimming at V came to 4 bases and at J to 7 bases, leaving 3 bases not matched to a gene.

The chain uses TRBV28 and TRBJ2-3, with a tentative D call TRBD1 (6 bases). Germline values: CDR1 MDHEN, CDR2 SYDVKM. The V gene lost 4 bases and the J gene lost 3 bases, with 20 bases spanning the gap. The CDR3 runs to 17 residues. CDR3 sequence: CASSSVGPRTETDTQYF. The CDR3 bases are TGTGCCAGCAGTTCCGTAGGACCCAGGACAGAAACAGATACGCAGTATTTT. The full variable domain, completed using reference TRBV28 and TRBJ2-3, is DVKVTQSSRYLVKRTGEKVFLECVQDMDHENMFWYRQDPGLGLRLIYFSYDVKMKEKGDIPEGYSVSREKKERFSLILESASTNQTSMYLCASSSVGPRTETDTQYFGPGTRLTVL.

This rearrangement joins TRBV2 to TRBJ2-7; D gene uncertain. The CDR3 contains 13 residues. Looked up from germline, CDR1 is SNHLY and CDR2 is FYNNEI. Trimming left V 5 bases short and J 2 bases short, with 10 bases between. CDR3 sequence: CASSPQRAYEQYF. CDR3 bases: TGTGCCAGCAGTCCACAAAGGGCCTACGAGCAGTACTTC. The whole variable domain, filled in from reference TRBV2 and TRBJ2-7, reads EPEVTQTPSHQVTQMGQEVILRCVPISNHLYFYWYRQILGQKVEFLVSFYNNEISEKSEIFDDQFSVERPDGSNFTLKIRSTKLEDSAMYFCASSPQRAYEQYFGPGTRLTVT.

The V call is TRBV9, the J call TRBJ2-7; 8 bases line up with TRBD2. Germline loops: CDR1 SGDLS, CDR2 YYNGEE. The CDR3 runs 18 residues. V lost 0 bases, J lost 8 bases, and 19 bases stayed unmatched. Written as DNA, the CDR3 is TGTGCCAGCAGCGTAGAATTTAGCGGGACGCCTTATGCTATGAAGCAGTACTTC. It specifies CASSVEFSGTPYAMKQYF.

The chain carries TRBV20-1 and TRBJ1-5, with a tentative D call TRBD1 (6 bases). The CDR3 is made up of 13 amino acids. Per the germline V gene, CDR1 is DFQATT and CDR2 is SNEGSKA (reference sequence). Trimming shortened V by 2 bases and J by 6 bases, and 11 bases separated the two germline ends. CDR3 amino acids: CSARTQGTQPQHF. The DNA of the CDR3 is TGCAGTGCTAGAACGCAGGGGACTCAGCCCCAGCATTTT.

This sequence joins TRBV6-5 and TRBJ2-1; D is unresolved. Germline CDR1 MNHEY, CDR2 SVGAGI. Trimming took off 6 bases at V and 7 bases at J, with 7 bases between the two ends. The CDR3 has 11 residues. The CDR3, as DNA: TGTGCCAGCAGATATCTGAATGAGCAGTTCTTC. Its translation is CASRYLNEQFF.

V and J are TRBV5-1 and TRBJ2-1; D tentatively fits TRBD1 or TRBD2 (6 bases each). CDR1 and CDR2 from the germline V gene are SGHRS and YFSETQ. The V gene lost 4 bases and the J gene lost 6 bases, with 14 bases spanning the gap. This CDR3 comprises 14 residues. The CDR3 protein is CASSVEGGSNEQFF. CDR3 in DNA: TGCGCCAGCAGCGTTGAAGGGGGGAGCAATGAGCAGTTCTTC. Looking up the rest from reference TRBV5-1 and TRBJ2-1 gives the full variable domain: KAGVTQTPRYLIKTRGQQVTLSCSPISGHRSVSWYQQTPGQGLQFLFEYFSETQRNKGNFPGRFSGRQFSNSRSEMNVSTLELGDSALYLCASSVEGGSNEQFFGPGTRLTVL.

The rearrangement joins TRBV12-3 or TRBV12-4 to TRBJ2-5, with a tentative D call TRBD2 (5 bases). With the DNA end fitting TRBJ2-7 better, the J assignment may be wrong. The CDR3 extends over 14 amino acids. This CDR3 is CASSVGVLRGEQYF. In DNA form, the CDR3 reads TGTGCCAGCAGTGTAGGAGTTCTTCGGGGCGAGCAGTACTTC.

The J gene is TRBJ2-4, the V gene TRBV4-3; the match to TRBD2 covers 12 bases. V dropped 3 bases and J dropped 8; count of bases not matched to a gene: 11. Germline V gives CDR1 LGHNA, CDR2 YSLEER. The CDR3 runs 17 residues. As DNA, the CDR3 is TGCGCCAGCAGCCATCTACCTAGCGGGGGGGCCGGTTACATTCAGTACTTC. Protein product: CASSHLPSGGAGYIQYF.

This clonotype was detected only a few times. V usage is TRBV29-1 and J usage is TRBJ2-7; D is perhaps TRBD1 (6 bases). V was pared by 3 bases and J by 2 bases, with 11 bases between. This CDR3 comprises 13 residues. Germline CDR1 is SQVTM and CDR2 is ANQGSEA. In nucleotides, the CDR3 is TGCAGCGTTGAGCCGGACAGAACCTACGAGCAGTACTTC. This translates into CSVEPDRTYEQYF.

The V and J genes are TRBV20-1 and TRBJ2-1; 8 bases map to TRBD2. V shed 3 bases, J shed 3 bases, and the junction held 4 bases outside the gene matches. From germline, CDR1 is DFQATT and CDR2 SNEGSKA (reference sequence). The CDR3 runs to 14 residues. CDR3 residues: CSASVAGFYNEQFF. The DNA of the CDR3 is TGCAGTGCTAGCGTAGCGGGGTTCTACAATGAGCAGTTCTTC.

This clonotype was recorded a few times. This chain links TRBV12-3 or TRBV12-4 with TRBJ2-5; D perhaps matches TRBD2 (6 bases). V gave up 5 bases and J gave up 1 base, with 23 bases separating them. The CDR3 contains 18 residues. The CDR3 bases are TGTGCCAGCAGTAGACCGGGACTCCGACCCTTCGCCCAAGAGACCCAGTACTTC. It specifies CASSRPGLRPFAQETQYF.

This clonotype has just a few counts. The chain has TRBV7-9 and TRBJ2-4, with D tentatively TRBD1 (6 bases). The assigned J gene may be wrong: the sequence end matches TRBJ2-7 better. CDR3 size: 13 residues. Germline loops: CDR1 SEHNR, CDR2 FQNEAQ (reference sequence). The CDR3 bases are TGTGCCAGCAGCTACACAGGGTTGTACGAGCAGTACTTC. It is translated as CASSYTGLYEQYF.

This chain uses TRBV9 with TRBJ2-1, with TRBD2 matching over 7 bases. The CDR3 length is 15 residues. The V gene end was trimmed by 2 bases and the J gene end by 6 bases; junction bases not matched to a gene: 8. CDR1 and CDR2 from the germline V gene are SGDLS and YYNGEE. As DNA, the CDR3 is TGTGCCAGCAGCGTTGAAGCGGGGCCCCCCAATGAGCAGTTCTTC. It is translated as CASSVEAGPPNEQFF.

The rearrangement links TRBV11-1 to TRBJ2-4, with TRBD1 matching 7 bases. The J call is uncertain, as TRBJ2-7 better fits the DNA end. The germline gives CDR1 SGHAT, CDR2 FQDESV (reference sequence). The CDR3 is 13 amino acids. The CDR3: CASGTDSPYEQYF. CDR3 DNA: TGTGCCAGTGGGACAGACTCACCCTACGAGCAGTACTTC.

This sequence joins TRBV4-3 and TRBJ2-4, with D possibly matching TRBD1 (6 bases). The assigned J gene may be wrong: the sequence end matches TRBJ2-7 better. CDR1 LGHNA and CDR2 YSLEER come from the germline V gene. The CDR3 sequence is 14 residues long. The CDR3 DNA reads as TGCGCCAGCAGCCGCGGAAAGGGGGCCTACGAGCAGTACTTC. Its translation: CASSRGKGAYEQYF.